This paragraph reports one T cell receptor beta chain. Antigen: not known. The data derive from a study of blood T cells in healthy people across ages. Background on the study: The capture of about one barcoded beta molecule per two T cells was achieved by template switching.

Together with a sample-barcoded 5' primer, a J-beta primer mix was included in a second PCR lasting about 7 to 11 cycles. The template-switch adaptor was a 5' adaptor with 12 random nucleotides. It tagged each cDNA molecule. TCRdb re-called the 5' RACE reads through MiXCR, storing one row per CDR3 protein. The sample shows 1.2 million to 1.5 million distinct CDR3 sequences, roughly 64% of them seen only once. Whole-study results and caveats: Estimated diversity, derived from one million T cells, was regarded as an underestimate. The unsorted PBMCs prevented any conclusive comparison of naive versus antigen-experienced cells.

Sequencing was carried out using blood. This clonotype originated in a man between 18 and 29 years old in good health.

The CDR3 is CASSAIRVPGLRKDEQFF. CDR3 nucleotide sequence: TGTGCCAGCAGCGCAATACGCGTTCCGGGGCTCAGGAAGGATGAGCAGTTCTTC. V and J are TRBV7-9 and TRBJ2-1; D possibly uses TRBD1 or TRBD2 (5 bases each). The ends were cut back, 5 bases at V and 8 bases at J, with 28 bases in the middle. Germline CDR1 and CDR2: SEHNR and FQNEAQ (reference sequence). The length of the CDR3 is 18 residues. Combining the CDR3 with reference TRBV7-9 and TRBJ2-1 gives the whole variable domain DTGVSQNPRHKITKRGQNVTFRCDPISEHNRLYWYRQTLGQGPEFLTYFQNEAQLEKSRLLSDRFSAERPKGSFSTLEIQRTEQGDSAMYLCASSAIRVPGLRKDEQFFGPGTRLTVL.